Described below is a single T cell receptor beta chain sequence and its context. As handled by the study authors: Using reference gene primer amplification, nucleated cell counts were estimated. The repertoire was sequenced with immunoSEQ multiplex PCR; TCRdb's copy has only in-frame clones and lacks some. V and J calls and clone size are given by that table; D and trimming were obtained from the DNA. The sample lists some 140,000 clones, approximately 80% occurring once. CDR1 and CDR2 (germline): SQVTM, ANQGSEA. The V gene lost 5 bases and the J gene lost 8 bases, with 12 bases spanning the gap. The CDR3 covers 12 residues. The data are from a study of blood T cell repertoires in COVID-19. Whole-study context: COVID-19 samples, acute and convalescent, were from the United States, Italy and Spain. Sources were T cells, B-cell-depleted T cells, or PBMCs; the material itself was cDNA or gDNA.

This chain connects TRBV29-1 to TRBJ2-2; a possible D gene is TRBD2 (7 bases). The source material was peripheral blood. The receptor's source is a man aged 60-69 years who had recovered from COVID-19. CDR3 region: CSVTRGAGELFF. The DNA of the CDR3 is TGCAGCGTTACCCGGGGGGCGGGGGAGCTGTTTTTT.